This TCR beta chain was captured in a study of CD8+ T cells in alopecia areata. Overall study findings and caveats: Scalp samples also yield sequences from resident alphabeta T cells of normal skin. It was less clear whether patients shared TCRs than it was in mice, possibly because of HLA.

In regard to this clone: Its antigen is as yet unknown. The same CDR3 is also encoded by other DNA sequences in this sample.

This CDR3 region has 13 residues. The V segment lost 4 bases and the J segment 3 bases; nucleotides outside the gene matches: 3. Germline loops: CDR1 SQVTM, CDR2 ANQGSEA. RNA was extracted and reverse transcribed into cDNA as the sequencing template. Assay: immunoSEQ multiplex PCR; the TCRdb copy retains only in-frame clones and omits some. This table holds roughly 150,000 clones, 55% found once. The source of this sequence is a human donor in good health. The chain links TRBV29-1 to TRBJ1-2; 9 bases map to TRBD1. The sample taken for sequencing was CD4+ T cells sorted from blood. This CDR3 is CSVGRTGDYGYTF. In DNA form, the CDR3 reads TGCAGCGTTGGCCGGACAGGGGACTATGGCTACACCTTC.